The 15 T cell receptor beta chains given below trace back to one sample, sequenced in a study of blood T cell repertoires in COVID-19. The protocol was immunoSEQ multiplex PCR, while the TCRdb copy is restricted to in-frame clones and leaves out a portion. The sample contains about 11,000 clones, over 80% of which appear only once. Sequenced: peripheral blood. Source of these receptors: a man aged 65 to 79 with active COVID-19.

This clone has a handful of counts. This chain uses TRBV18 with TRBJ2-7; D ambiguous. This CDR3 contains 14 residues. Trimming pared 2 bases from V and 2 bases from J, leaving 10 bases between. Germline V gene lookup returns CDR1 KGHSH and CDR2 LQKENI. This CDR3 is CASSPRDLAYEQYF. DNA for the CDR3: TGTGCCAGCTCACCAAGAGACCTAGCCTACGAGCAGTACTTC.

This sequence joins TRBV14 and TRBJ1-2, with TRBD1 identical over 7 bases. The CDR3 runs 15 residues. The junction had 3 bases not matched to a gene; V was cut back by 1 base and J by 1 base. In germline, CDR1 is SGHDN, CDR2 FVKESK. The CDR3 protein is CASSQVRTGNYGYTF. CDR3 nucleotide sequence: TGTGCCAGCAGCCAAGTTCGGACAGGTAACTATGGCTACACCTTC.

The chain couples TRBV6-5 to TRBJ2-3, with D possibly being TRBD2 (5 bases). Germline CDR1 MNHEY, CDR2 SVGAGI. With 11 bases removed from V and 2 bases from J, the gap between germline ends came to 11 bases. The CDR3 consists of 12 residues. The CDR3 loop is CAAGSDTDTQYF. The CDR3, as DNA: TGTGCCGCGGGCAGTGACACAGATACGCAGTATTTT.

This chain uses TRBV7-2 with TRBJ2-3, with 7 bases that match TRBD2. This CDR3 is built from 17 residues. V lost 4 bases to trimming and J lost 6 bases; unmatched junction nucleotides: 16. Per germline, CDR1 SGHTA and CDR2 FQGNSA. The CDR3 sequence is CASSSMFEAGKWDTQYF. The CDR3 DNA is TGTGCCAGCAGCTCGATGTTTGAAGCGGGGAAGTGGGATACGCAGTATTTT.

This chain uses TRBV2 with TRBJ2-1; TRBD2 might be the D (6 bases). Trimming removed 6 bases at V and 4 bases at J, with 13 bases between. CDR1 is SNHLY, CDR2 FYNNEI, per germline. CDR3 length equals 14 residues. CDR3 DNA sequence: TGTGCCAGCAGGGCGGGACTCCGGTACAATGAGCAGTTCTTC. Amino acid sequence: CASRAGLRYNEQFF.

The chain has TRBV5-1 and TRBJ1-4; tentatively, D is TRBD1 (6 bases). The germline V gene encodes CDR1 SGHRS and CDR2 YFSETQ. V was clipped by 6 bases and J by 4 bases, with 13 bases between them. The CDR3 covers 14 residues. The CDR3 region is CASKSGAVNEKLFF. The DNA for the CDR3 is TGCGCCAGCAAATCAGGGGCAGTTAATGAAAAACTGTTTTTT.

This chain connects TRBV9 to TRBJ2-5; 10 nucleotides align to TRBD2. V trimming: 0 bases; J trimming: 0 bases; junction bases outside the gene matches: 8. CDR3 length: 18 amino acids. Per the germline V gene, CDR1 is SGDLS and CDR2 is YYNGEE. CDR3 residues: CASSVASSGGSYQETQYF. The CDR3 DNA sequence: TGTGCCAGCAGCGTAGCTAGTAGCGGGGGGTCGTACCAAGAGACCCAGTACTTC.

The V call is TRBV18, the J call TRBJ2-7, with 13 bases matching TRBD2. CDR1 KGHSH and CDR2 LQKENI come from the germline V gene. This CDR3 contains 13 residues. Trimming removed 2 bases from V and 10 bases from J; junction bases left unmatched: 2. The CDR3 here is CASSPGLAGDQYF. CDR3 nucleotide sequence: TGTGCCAGCTCACCAGGACTAGCGGGGGATCAGTACTTC. Full variable domain (rest looked up from reference TRBV18 and TRBJ2-7): NAGVMQNPRHLVRRRGQEARLRCSPMKGHSHVYWYRQLPEEGLKFMVYLQKENIIDESGMPKERFSAEFPKEGPSILRIQQVVRGDSAAYFCASSPGLAGDQYFGPGTRLTVT.

The chain uses TRBV2 and TRBJ2-4, with TRBD1 matching over 10 bases. With 6 bases clipped from V and 8 bases from J, the junction kept 10 bases outside the gene matches. Per germline, CDR1 SNHLY and CDR2 FYNNEI. The CDR3 loop spans 15 amino acids. The CDR3 bases are TGTGCCAGCAGCCGAGACAGGGGGCAAGGGGACATTCAGTACTTC. Translated: CASSRDRGQGDIQYF.

The chain is built from TRBV29-1 and TRBJ2-1; TRBD2 matches at 14 bases. V lost 6 bases, J lost 10 bases, and 11 bases stayed unmatched. The CDR3 spans 15 residues. Germline CDR1 SQVTM, CDR2 ANQGSEA. The CDR3 DNA is TGCAGCGTCGGGGTGACTAGCGGGGGGGCAGTCGAGCAGTTCTTC. Protein product: CSVGVTSGGAVEQFF.

The chain has TRBV7-6 and TRBJ1-1, with TRBD1 matching 11 bases. Germline V gene data show CDR1 as SGHVS and CDR2 as FNYEAQ. This CDR3 has 15 amino acids. The V gene end was trimmed by 4 bases and the J gene end by 5 bases; junction bases not matched to a gene: 6. As DNA, the CDR3 is TGTGCCAGCAGCTCGAGGGACAGGGGGTATACTGAAGCTTTCTTT. Translating it yields CASSSRDRGYTEAFF.

A single count supports this clone. The rearrangement joins TRBV7-9 to TRBJ2-1, with D possibly being TRBD1 (5 bases). The ends were cut back, 4 bases at V and 14 bases at J, with 15 bases in the middle. This CDR3 spans 12 amino acids. Looked up from germline, CDR1 is SEHNR and CDR2 is FQNEAQ (reference sequence). The CDR3 coding sequence is TGTGCCAGCAGCTCAGGGATGCTAGGGGAGTTCTTC. It translates to CASSSGMLGEFF.

The chain combines TRBV5-4 with TRBJ2-7, with D possibly TRBD1 on 6 matching bases. This CDR3 has 14 amino acids. Germline CDR1 is SGHNT and CDR2 is YYREEE (reference sequence). Deletions cut 3 bases from V and 2 bases from J, with 12 bases between. As DNA, the CDR3 is TGTGCCAGCAGCTCCGGGACACGTACCTACGAGCAGTACTTC. It encodes CASSSGTRTYEQYF.

This chain joins TRBV9 and TRBJ1-4; D gene uncertain. CDR3 size: 17 residues. CDR1 and CDR2 (germline): SGDLS, YYNGEE. Trimming stripped 3 bases from V and 2 bases from J, with 17 bases between. The CDR3 DNA follows: TGTGCCAGCAGCGCCAGAGGGAGGGATTCCACTAATGAAAAACTGTTTTTT. The encoded protein is CASSARGRDSTNEKLFF. Full variable domain (remainder filled in from reference TRBV9 and TRBJ1-4): DSGVTQTPKHLITATGQRVTLRCSPRSGDLSVYWYQQSLDQGLQFLIQYYNGEERAKGNILERFSAQQFPDLHSELNLSSLELGDSALYFCASSARGRDSTNEKLFFGSGTQLSVL.

The chain combines TRBV7-8 with TRBJ2-5; TRBD1 agrees at 8 bases. J was trimmed by 5 bases and V by 3 bases; bases with no gene match: 11. The CDR3 is 16 amino acids. From germline, CDR1 is SGHVS and CDR2 FQNEAQ. CDR3 in amino acids: CASSFNGQGASETQYF. The CDR3 nucleotides read TGTGCCAGCAGCTTCAACGGACAGGGAGCCTCGGAGACCCAGTACTTC.